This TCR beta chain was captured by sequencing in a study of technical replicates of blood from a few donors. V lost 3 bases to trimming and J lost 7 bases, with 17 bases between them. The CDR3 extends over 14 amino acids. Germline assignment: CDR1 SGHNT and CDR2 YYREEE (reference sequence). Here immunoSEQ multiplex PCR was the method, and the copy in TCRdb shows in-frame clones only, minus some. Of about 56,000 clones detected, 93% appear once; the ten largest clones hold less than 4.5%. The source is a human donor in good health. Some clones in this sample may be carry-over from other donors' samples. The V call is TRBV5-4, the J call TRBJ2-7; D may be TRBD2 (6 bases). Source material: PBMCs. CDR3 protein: CASSSGAATREQYF. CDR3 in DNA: TGTGCCAGCAGCTCGGGAGCGGCGACTAGGGAGCAGTACTTC.